Presented here are 8 T cell receptor beta chains from one specimen sequenced in a study of cytomegalovirus exposure and HLA in healthy donors. This PCR relied on a set of 60 Vbeta primers and 13 Jbeta primers. The repertoire was sequenced with immunoSEQ multiplex PCR; TCRdb's copy has only in-frame clones and lacks some. The table shows approximately 200,000 clones, with approximately 85% occurring only once. Sequenced sample: PBMCs. The receptor set was obtained from a woman aged 45-60 years in good health and CMV-seronegative.

The chain uses TRBV28 and TRBJ1-1; the D gene is possibly TRBD1 (6 bases). The CDR3 length is 15 residues. V lost 7 bases and J 2 bases, leaving 17 bases between the germline ends. Germline CDR1 is MDHEN and CDR2 is SYDVKM. The CDR3 loop reads CASKGGGGLNTEAFF. The CDR3 DNA is TGTGCCAGCAAGGGCGGGGGGGGCTTAAACACTGAAGCTTTCTTT.

The chain carries TRBV2 and TRBJ1-2; TRBD1 aligns across 8 bases. V gave up 10 bases and J gave up 4 bases; unmatched junction bases: 2. Germline loops: CDR1 SNHLY, CDR2 FYNNEI. The CDR3 spans 11 residues. The CDR3 sequence is CAIGQGYGYTF. DNA for the CDR3: TGTGCCATAGGACAGGGCTATGGCTACACCTTC.

The J gene is TRBJ2-1, the V gene TRBV5-1, with 14 bases identical to TRBD2. V lost 4 bases to trimming and J lost 0 bases; unmatched junction nucleotides: 3. Per the germline V gene, CDR1 is SGHRS and CDR2 is YFSETQ. This CDR3 is 17 amino acids long. The CDR3 DNA reads TGCGCCAGCAGCCGGACTAGCGGGGGGAGCTCCTACAATGAGCAGTTCTTC. Encoded protein: CASSRTSGGSSYNEQFF.

The rearrangement uses TRBV19 and TRBJ2-5; 7 bases align to TRBD1. The J call is uncertain, as TRBJ2-7 better fits the DNA end. The CDR3 contains 12 residues. Germline V gives CDR1 LNHDA, CDR2 SQIVND (reference sequence). CDR3 region: CASTGQAYEQYF. The CDR3 DNA sequence: TGTGCCAGTACTGGACAGGCATACGAGCAGTACTTC.

The chain combines TRBV28 with TRBJ2-3; 9 bases are a match to TRBD2. The trim removed 3 bases at V and 7 bases at J, leaving 8 bases unmatched. Germline V gene data show CDR1 as MDHEN and CDR2 as SYDVKM. The CDR3 is made up of 15 amino acids. In DNA, the CDR3 is TGTGCCAGCAGTTTCGCGGGAGGGCCTAATTATACGCAGTATTTT. This sequence encodes CASSFAGGPNYTQYF.

The chain has TRBV7-2 and TRBJ2-4; 8 bases agree with TRBD1. The CDR3 extends over 15 amino acids. In germline, CDR1 is SGHTA, CDR2 FQGNSA. V trimming: 1 base; J trimming: 8 bases; junction bases outside the gene matches: 7. The CDR3 loop is CASSLVGDRGDIQYF. In nucleotides, the CDR3 is TGTGCCAGCAGCTTAGTGGGAGACAGGGGAGACATTCAGTACTTC.

V is TRBV6-5 and J is TRBJ2-2; D gene unclear. Trimming left V 6 bases short and J 4 bases short, with 15 bases between. Germline loops: CDR1 MNHEY, CDR2 SVGAGI. This CDR3 spans 15 amino acids. The CDR3 sequence: CASRTTTLLTGELFF. As DNA, the CDR3 is TGTGCCAGCAGAACCACGACTCTGCTCACCGGGGAGCTGTTTTTT.

The J gene is TRBJ1-1, the V gene TRBV27, with 8 bases matching TRBD1. CDR3 length: 16 residues. V gave up 6 bases and J gave up 3 bases; unmatched junction bases: 12. Germline V gene sequence: CDR1 MNHEY, CDR2 SMNVEV (reference sequence). The CDR3 sequence is CASRRGQGVGDTEAFF. The DNA of the CDR3 is TGTGCCAGCAGGCGTGGACAGGGTGTGGGAGACACTGAAGCTTTCTTT.